The clone carrying this TCR beta chain showed up many times. What it binds is unknown. This sample was included in a study of Graves' ophthalmopathy and Graves' hyperthyroidism. Amplification of TCR beta CDR3 regions used RNA transcripts. An opening RT-PCR round employed HTBI primers and preceded a second-round multiplex PCR. TCRdb re-called the multiplex PCR reads through MiXCR, storing one row per CDR3 protein. The top ten hold about 12% of the sample, which has under 350,000 distinct CDR3 sequences, about a sixth seen once. Points from the study as a whole: Blood repertoires reportedly contained most expanded thyroid clonotypes above 0.001 frequency.

This CDR3 region has 13 residues. Losses at the gene ends were 5 bases for V and 6 bases for J; bases not matched to a gene: 5. Germline V gives CDR1 SEHNR, CDR2 FQNEAQ (reference sequence). The chain recombines TRBV7-9 with TRBJ1-1; 8 bases fit TRBD1. Sequencing was carried out using peripheral blood. The origin of this receptor is an adult man with Graves' ophthalmopathy. CDR3 residues: CASSPKDRAEAFF. DNA for the CDR3: TGTGCCAGCAGCCCAAAGGACAGGGCTGAAGCTTTCTTT.